This T cell receptor (beta chain) was observed in a study of monozygotic twins with cystic fibrosis. Findings and caveats of the study: Median Simpson clonality of 0.0095 suggested naive T cells predominated. Monozygotic CF twins shared more identical nucleotide clonotypes than unrelated patients.

Of note for this clone: The target antigen is unknown.

Sequencing was performed with immunoSEQ multiplex PCR; in TCRdb, only in-frame clones are kept and a portion is missing. The profile covers around 23,000 clones, with approximately 90% appearing a single time and approximately 0.3% taken by the ten largest. Germline CDR1 reads SGHDT; CDR2 reads YYEEEE. V lost 4 bases, J lost 4 bases, and 6 bases lay in between. The length of the CDR3 is 11 residues. Material for sequencing was blood. The receptor was isolated from a girl aged 2-10 years with cystic fibrosis. The chain employs TRBV5-6 and TRBJ2-7; D is perhaps TRBD2 (6 bases). Written as DNA, the CDR3 is TGTGCCAGCAGCCGGGAGTACGAGCAGTACTTC. It specifies CASSREYEQYF.